Below, one TCR beta chain is given with its context. Its target is unknown. These data belong to a study of shared clonotypes between healthy human individuals. Study-wide context: Donors were a couple of women and a few men aged 18 to 49.

Study outcomes and limitations: Clonotype sharing among the donors was expected to vary with sequencing depth.

The CDR3 loop spans 18 amino acids. CDR1 is SGHDN and CDR2 is FVKESK in the germline V gene. Deletions cut 1 base from V and 4 bases from J, with 22 bases between. Terminally differentiated effector memory CD45RA+ cells were excluded by CCR7 positive selection of CD45RO-negative cells. Sequencing was performed with immunoSEQ multiplex PCR; in TCRdb, only in-frame clones are kept and a portion is missing. The data contain about 2.2 million clones, roughly 91% of them singletons. V gene TRBV14 combines with J gene TRBJ1-2; D not resolved. The sample taken for sequencing was naive CD8+ T cells from PBMCs. The source is a man aged 18 to 35 in good health. Some clones in this sample may be carry-over from other donors' samples. CDR3 residues: CASSQVSPTHTRSYGYTF. The CDR3 DNA reads TGTGCCAGCAGCCAAGTATCCCCGACCCATACTAGGAGCTATGGCTACACCTTC.